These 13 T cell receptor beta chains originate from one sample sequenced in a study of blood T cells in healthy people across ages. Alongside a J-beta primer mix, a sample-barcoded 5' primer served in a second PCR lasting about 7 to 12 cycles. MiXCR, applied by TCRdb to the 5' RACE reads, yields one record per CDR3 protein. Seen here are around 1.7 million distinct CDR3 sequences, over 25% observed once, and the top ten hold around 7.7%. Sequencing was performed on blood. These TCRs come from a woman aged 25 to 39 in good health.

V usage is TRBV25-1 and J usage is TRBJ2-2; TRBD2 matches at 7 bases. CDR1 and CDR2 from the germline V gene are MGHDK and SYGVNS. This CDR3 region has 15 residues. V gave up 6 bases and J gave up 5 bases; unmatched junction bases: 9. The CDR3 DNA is TGTGCCAGCAGCAACCGGGACTACACTACCGGGGAGCTGTTTTTT. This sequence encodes CASSNRDYTTGELFF.

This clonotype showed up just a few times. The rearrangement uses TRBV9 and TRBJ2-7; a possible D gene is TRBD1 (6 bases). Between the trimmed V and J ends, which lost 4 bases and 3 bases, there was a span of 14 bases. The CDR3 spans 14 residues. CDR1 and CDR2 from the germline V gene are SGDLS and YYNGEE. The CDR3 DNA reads TGTGCCAGCAGCTCGCAGCAGGGGCTCTACGAGCAGTACTTC. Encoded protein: CASSSQQGLYEQYF. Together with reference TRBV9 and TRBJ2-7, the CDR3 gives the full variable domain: DSGVTQTPKHLITATGQRVTLRCSPRSGDLSVYWYQQSLDQGLQFLIQYYNGEERAKGNILERFSAQQFPDLHSELNLSSLELGDSALYFCASSSQQGLYEQYFGPGTRLTVT.

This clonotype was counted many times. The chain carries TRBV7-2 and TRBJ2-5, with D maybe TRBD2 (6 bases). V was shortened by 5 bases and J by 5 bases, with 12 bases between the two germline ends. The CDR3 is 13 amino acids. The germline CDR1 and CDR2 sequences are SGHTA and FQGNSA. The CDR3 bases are TGTGCCAGCAGCCAGGACTATTGGGAGACCCAGTACTTC. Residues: CASSQDYWETQYF.

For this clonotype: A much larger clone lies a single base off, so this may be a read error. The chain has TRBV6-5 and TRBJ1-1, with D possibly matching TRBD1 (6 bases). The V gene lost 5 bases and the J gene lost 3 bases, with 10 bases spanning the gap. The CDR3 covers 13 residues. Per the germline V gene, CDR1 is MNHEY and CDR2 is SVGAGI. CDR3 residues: CASSVPGDTEAFF. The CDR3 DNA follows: TGTGCCAGCAGTGTTCCAGGGGACACTGAAGCTTTCTTT.

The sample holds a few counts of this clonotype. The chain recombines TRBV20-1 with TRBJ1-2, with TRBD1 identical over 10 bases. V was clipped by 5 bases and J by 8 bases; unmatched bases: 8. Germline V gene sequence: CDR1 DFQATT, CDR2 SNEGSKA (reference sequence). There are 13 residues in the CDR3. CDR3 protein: CSAGPGTGEGYTF. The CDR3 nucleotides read TGCAGTGCTGGCCCCGGGACAGGGGAAGGCTACACCTTC.

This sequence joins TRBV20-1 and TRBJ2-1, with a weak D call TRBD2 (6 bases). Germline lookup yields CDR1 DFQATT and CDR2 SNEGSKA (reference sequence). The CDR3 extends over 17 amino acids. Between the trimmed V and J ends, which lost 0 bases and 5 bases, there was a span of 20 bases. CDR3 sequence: CSARDTSSGAYHNEQFF. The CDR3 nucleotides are TGCAGTGCTAGAGATACGTCCTCGGGAGCTTACCACAATGAGCAGTTCTTC.

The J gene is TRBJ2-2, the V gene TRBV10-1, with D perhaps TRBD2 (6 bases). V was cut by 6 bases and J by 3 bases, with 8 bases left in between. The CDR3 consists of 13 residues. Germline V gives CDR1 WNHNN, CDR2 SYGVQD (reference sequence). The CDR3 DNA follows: TGCGCCAGCAGCGGAGGGGACACCGGGGAGCTGTTTTTT. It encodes CASSGGDTGELFF.

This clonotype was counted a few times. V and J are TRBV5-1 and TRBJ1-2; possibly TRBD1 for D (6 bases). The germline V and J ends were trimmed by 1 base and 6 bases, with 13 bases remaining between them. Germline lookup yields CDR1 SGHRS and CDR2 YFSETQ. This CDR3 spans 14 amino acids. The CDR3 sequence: CASSLLDSTNGYTF. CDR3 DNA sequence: TGCGCCAGCAGCTTGCTGGACAGCACCAATGGCTACACCTTC.

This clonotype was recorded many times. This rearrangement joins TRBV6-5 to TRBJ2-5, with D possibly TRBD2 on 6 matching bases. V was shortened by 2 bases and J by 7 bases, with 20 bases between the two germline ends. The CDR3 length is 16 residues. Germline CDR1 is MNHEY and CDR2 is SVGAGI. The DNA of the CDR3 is TGTGCCAGCAGTTACGGTCGGGGGAGCGAGCGGAGGACCCAGTACTTC. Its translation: CASSYGRGSERRTQYF.

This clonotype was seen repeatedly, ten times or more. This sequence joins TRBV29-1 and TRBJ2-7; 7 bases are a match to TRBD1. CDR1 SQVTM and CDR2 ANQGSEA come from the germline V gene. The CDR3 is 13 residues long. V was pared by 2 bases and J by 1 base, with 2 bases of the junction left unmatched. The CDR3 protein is CSVEKGASYEQYF. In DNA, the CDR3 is TGCAGCGTTGAAAAGGGGGCTTCCTACGAGCAGTACTTC.

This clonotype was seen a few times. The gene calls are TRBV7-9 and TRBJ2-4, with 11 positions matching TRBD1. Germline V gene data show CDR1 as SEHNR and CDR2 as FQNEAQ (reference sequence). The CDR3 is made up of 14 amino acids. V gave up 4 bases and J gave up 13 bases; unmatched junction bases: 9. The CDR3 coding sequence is TGTGCCAGCAGCTCGTGGGGACAGGGGGTTGAGCAGTACTTC. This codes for CASSSWGQGVEQYF.

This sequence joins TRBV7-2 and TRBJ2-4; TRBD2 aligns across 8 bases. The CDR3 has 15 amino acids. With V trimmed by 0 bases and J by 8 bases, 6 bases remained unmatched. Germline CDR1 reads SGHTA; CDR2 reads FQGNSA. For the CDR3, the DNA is TGTGCCAGCAGCTTAGCCCTACCAGCGGGGGACATTCAGTACTTC. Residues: CASSLALPAGDIQYF.

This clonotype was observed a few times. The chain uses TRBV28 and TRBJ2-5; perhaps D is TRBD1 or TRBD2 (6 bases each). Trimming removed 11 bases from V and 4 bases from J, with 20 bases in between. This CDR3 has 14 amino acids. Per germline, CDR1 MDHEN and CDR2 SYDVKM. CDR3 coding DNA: TGTGCCCTTTCTGGGTCTGGGGGGCGAGAGACCCAGTACTTC. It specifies CALSGSGGRETQYF.